This T cell receptor beta chain comes out of a study of cytotoxic CD8 clonotypes in ibrutinib-treated CLL. Study overall: Of the patients, 10 to 12 were relapsed/refractory, some 15 treatment-naive and fewer than 18 IGHV unmutated.

V lost 5 bases and J lost 2; bases outside the gene matches: 9. The CDR3 has 16 amino acids. Germline values: CDR1 SGHVS, CDR2 FQNEAQ. Investigators sought sequencing depths of between 1 in 200,000 and 1 in 1 million T cells. TCRdb's table, derived via immunoSEQ multiplex PCR, lists solely in-frame clones and lacks some. The repertoire holds fewer than 300,000 clones, with around 77% as singletons. The chain has TRBV7-8 and TRBJ2-7; the match to TRBD2 covers 10 bases. The sequencing used PBMCs, collected at disease progression, from a patient treated with ibrutinib. The sequence came from a human donor with chronic lymphocytic leukemia. CDR3 nucleotide sequence: TGTGCCAGCAGCACTACCGGGACTAGCGATACCTACGAGCAGTACTTC. This sequence encodes CASSTTGTSDTYEQYF. Complete variable domain (other parts from reference TRBV7-8 and TRBJ2-7): GAGVSQSPRYKVAKRGQDVALRCDPISGHVSLFWYQQALGQGPEFLTYFQNEAQLDKSGLPSDRFFAERPEGSVSTLKIQRTQQEDSAVYLCASSTTGTSDTYEQYFGPGTRLTVT.